This entry features one T cell receptor beta chain sequence. The sample comes from a study of radiation and T cells in renal cell carcinoma. Germline V gene sequence: CDR1 LGHNT, CDR2 FRNRAP. The V and J ends lost 5 bases and 0 bases respectively, with 13 bases between them. This CDR3 has 15 amino acids. Sequencing used immunoSEQ multiplex PCR; TCRdb keeps in-frame clones, though not all of them. This sample has around 180,000 clones, with about 88% found just once. Time point specified: blood 4 weeks post-SBRT, at nephrectomy. Treatment meaning: 15 Gy SBRT to primary tumor, nephrectomy 4 weeks later. This sequence joins TRBV12-5 and TRBJ1-1; the D gene is possibly TRBD1 (6 bases). The specimen comprised blood, sampled from a patient whose treatment included radiotherapy and nephrectomy. The TCR originated in a woman in her fifties or sixties with renal cell carcinoma. CDR3 region: CASGKKQGLNTEAFF. The DNA of the CDR3 is TGTGCTAGTGGTAAAAAACAGGGCCTGAACACTGAAGCTTTCTTT.